The next 2 T cell receptor beta chains were all read from a single sample in a study of cytomegalovirus exposure and HLA in healthy donors. The PCR employed 60 Vbeta primers together with 13 Jbeta primers. Here immunoSEQ multiplex PCR was the method, and the copy in TCRdb shows in-frame clones only, minus some. The sample table sets out fewer than 85,000 clones. Sequenced input: PBMCs. All receptors come from a man aged 25 to 40 in good health and CMV-seronegative.

The genes are TRBV2 and TRBJ2-2, with TRBD2 matching over 9 bases. Germline trimming cut 1 base from V and 6 bases from J; bases unmatched to any gene: 6. Germline assignment: CDR1 SNHLY and CDR2 FYNNEI. This CDR3 is 16 amino acids long. CDR3 sequence: CASSEVAGVLSGELFF. The CDR3 nucleotides are TGTGCCAGCAGTGAAGTAGCGGGAGTTCTTTCCGGGGAGCTGTTTTTT.

The chain joins TRBV7-2 to TRBJ2-3; 12 bases line up with TRBD2. Germline values: CDR1 SGHTA, CDR2 FQGNSA. With V trimmed by 4 bases and J by 6 bases, 2 bases remained unmatched. CDR3 length equals 14 residues. CDR3 coding DNA: TGTGCCAGCAGCTGGACTAGCGGGGAGGATACGCAGTATTTT. This codes for CASSWTSGEDTQYF.